The clone carrying this T cell receptor beta chain was seen many times. This sample was included in a study of Graves' ophthalmopathy and Graves' hyperthyroidism. V was shortened by 4 bases and J by 0 bases, with 13 bases between the two germline ends. The V gene's germline CDR1 is MNHNS and CDR2 SASEGT. The CDR3 contains 16 residues. RNA transcripts were the template, and TCR beta CDR3 regions were amplified from them. Amplification began with first-round RT-PCR using HTBI primers, then second-round multiplex PCR was performed. TCRdb fed the multiplex PCR reads into MiXCR, producing one record per CDR3 protein. There are 340,000 or so distinct CDR3 sequences in the sample; under 20% occur only once, and 12% lies in the top ten.

Sequenced sample: peripheral blood. The source of this sequence is an adult man with Graves' ophthalmopathy. The chain recombines TRBV6-1 with TRBJ1-3, with D unclear. DNA for the CDR3: TGTGCCAGCAGTGGACACACAGCGAGCTCTGGAAACACCATATATTTT. Its protein is CASSGHTASSGNTIYF.